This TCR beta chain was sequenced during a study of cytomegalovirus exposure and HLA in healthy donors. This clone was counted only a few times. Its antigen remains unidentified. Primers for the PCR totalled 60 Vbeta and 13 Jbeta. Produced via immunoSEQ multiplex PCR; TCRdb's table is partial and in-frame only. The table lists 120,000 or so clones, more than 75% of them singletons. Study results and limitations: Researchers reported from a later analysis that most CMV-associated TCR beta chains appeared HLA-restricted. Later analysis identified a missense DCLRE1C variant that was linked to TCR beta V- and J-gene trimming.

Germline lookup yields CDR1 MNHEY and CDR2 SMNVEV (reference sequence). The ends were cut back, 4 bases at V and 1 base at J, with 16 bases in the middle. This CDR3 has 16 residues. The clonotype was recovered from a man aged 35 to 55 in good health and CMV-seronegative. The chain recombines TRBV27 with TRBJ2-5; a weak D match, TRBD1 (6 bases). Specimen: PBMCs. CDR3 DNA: TGTGCCAGCAGTTGGGCCAGCAGGGGTACCCAAGAGACCCAGTACTTC. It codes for CASSWASRGTQETQYF.